This T cell receptor beta chain was captured in a study of shared clonotypes between healthy human individuals (dated by TCRdb to the early 2020s). The study in broad terms: A couple of women and a few men aged 18 to 49 years were included in the cohort. Per donor, three plates each were used for CD4 naive and CD4 memory, two for CD8 naive, and one for CD8 memory. Blood TCR repertoires of about five healthy adults were deeply sequenced to estimate repertoire size and the extent of clonotype sharing between individuals. To increase sequencing depth and limit assay-specific biases, different laboratories used diverse techniques to prepare libraries and sequence TCR repertoires. Leukapheresis yielded between about 0.94 and 9 billion PBMCs per donor. Points the paper makes about the study in general: Rarefaction of sorted-subset datasets indicated incomplete sequencing despite the large sequencing depth. The small number of donors limited the genetic and exposure-history diversity represented. Pairwise subsampling led to the expectation that sequencing depth would affect the degree of clonotype sharing among donors. Naive subsets generally had larger estimated clonotype richness than memory subsets did. Across a few donors, approximately 4.6% of naive CD4, approximately 4% of naive CD8, approximately 2.5% of memory CD4, and approximately 0.4% of memory CD8 clonotypes were shared. Compared with non-shared clonotypes, the clonotypes found in all four sorted-subset donors had higher generation probabilities. Sampling was limited to blood, and TCR repertoires in tissue likely differ from TCR repertoires in blood.

This clone is a singleton in its sample. The antigen this receptor binds is unknown. No quality values exist for individual bases; no much larger clone is one base distant. Donors were healthy HIV-negative adults with no recently reported acute infections or vaccinations. Only Caucasian adults living in Nashville, Tennessee, USA were represented among the donors. Magnetic negative selection was used to enrich CD4+ T cells, after which naive cells were positively selected on CD45RA and the negative fraction became the memory subset. After blood collection by leukapheresis, PBMCs were isolated using Ficoll-Histopaque density gradient centrifugation and then cryopreserved in the vapor phase of liquid nitrogen. Purity and quantity of every magnetically sorted T cell population were checked by analytical flow cytometry. Each sorted fraction had its genomic DNA isolated and then quantified by UV absorbance on a Nanodrop 2000c.

CDR1 ENHRY and CDR2 SYGVKD are derived from the germline V gene. Spanning cysteine to phenylalanine, the CDR3 consists of 13 amino acids. This entry keeps only the CDR3 DNA: 39 bases, framed from base 1. V was cut back by 2 bases and J by 1 base, leaving a gap of 6 bases between them. Using the deep immunoSEQ assay, TCR CDR3 regions were amplified from genomic DNA by multiplex PCR. Extracted genomic DNA from each cell subset was distributed evenly across all wells of several immunoSEQ 96-well plates, and each plate was treated as a replicate. For sorted subsets, approximately 0.2 ug of genomic DNA, equivalent to tens of thousands of T cell genomes, went into each replicate PCR. Purified libraries were measured with a Qubit 3.0 fluorometer, size-checked on a Bioanalyzer 2100, and measured again with the KAPA Library Quantification kit. Every immunoSEQ 96-well plate was sequenced on a separate single-read 150-cycle Illumina NextSeq 550 flow cell. In the authors' own workflow: Because only junctional sequences without quality scores were contained in the immunoSEQ output, filtering matching that applied to full-length reads could not be performed. Sequences were annotated with PyIR, a Python wrapper for IgBLAST v1.9, and V/J genes and CDR3 were assigned using IMGT germline references. Reads were filtered out if the reads had weak V/J assignments (E-value above 1e-6), no CDR3, stop codons, out-of-frame junctions, or ambiguous translated residues. A V3J clonotype was defined by an identical inferred V gene, J gene, and CDR3 amino acid sequence. Percentage overlap between repertoires was calculated by dividing the number of shared unique clonotypes by the size of the smaller repertoire. Repertoire richness was assessed with RTK rarefaction, the Chao1 estimator, and Recon v2.1 estimates of unobserved clonotypes. For all TCRbeta clonotypes obtained by the gDNA method from a few donors, generation probabilities were computed with OLGA. TCRdb took this table from immuneACCESS and kept in-frame rearrangements with V and J called. Such tables lack part of the clones; where checked against another copy, unresolved V genes explain under half of the gap, and the rest is unexplained. That table gives V, J and clone size, and the DNA gave D and trimming. This sample holds 2,100,000 or so clones; nearly 97% were observed only once. 0.1% to 0.15% of the sample rests with the top ten.

The sequence is built from TRBV10-3 and TRBJ2-7, with the D gene call left open. The specimen sequenced was naive CD4+ T cells sorted from blood. The cell subset or site label corresponds to: CD45RA+ positively selected. This TCR came from a man between 18 and 35 years old in good health. CDR3 protein: CAISEGVSYEQYF. The nucleotides read TGTGCCATCAGTGAGGGAGTATCCTACGAGCAGTACTTC.